Sequencing of this T cell receptor (beta chain) was carried out in a study of regulatory T cells. All CD3G-deficient patients showed autoimmunity, more severe in two. Patients, 2 to 39 years old, had expanded memory T-cell proportions. Regulatory (CD25-high CD127-low) and conventional (CD25-low CD127-high) CD4+ T cells were sorted separately. The PCR used 52 TRBV and 13 TRBJ primers. Profiled with immunoSEQ multiplex PCR; TCRdb holds only in-frame clones, not every one. Among 25,000 to 30,000 clones listed, around 90% were seen once. Study-level results: Hydrophobic residues at CDR3 positions 6 and 7 were enriched in conventional CD4+ T cells of CD3G-deficient patients. Regulatory T cells showed the strongest V-J pair restriction and V/J gene skewing among patient repertoires.

With regard to this clone: Its specificity is not known.

Germline loops: CDR1 SEHNR, CDR2 FQNEAQ (reference sequence). The ends lost 3 bases at V and 7 bases at J; junction bases unmatched: 6. The CDR3 length is 16 residues. This sequence joins TRBV7-9 and TRBJ2-1, with TRBD2 matching 13 bases. Sequencing input: conventional CD4+ T cells sorted from blood. This receptor was taken from a person between 18 and 35 years old with CD3G deficiency. The CDR3 spells CASSFGTSGEGNEQFF. The CDR3 nucleotides read TGTGCCAGCAGCTTCGGGACTAGCGGGGAAGGAAATGAGCAGTTCTTC.